The following is a T cell receptor (beta chain) sequence with its context. Its specificity is not known. Sequencing used immunoSEQ multiplex PCR; TCRdb keeps in-frame clones, though not all of them. The sample carries some 90,000 clones, about four fifths recorded once. This sample was taken from a study of graft-versus-host responses after intestinal transplantation. Study-level findings and limits: GvH clones turned up in recipient marrow; some had shown up first in ileum or blood.

The germline CDR1 and CDR2 sequences are SGHNT and YYREEE (reference sequence). This CDR3 has 15 amino acids. The rearrangement joins TRBV5-4 to TRBJ2-5; 9 bases line up with TRBD1. The DNA matches TRBJ2-7 better at its end, which makes the J call doubtful. The receptor was isolated from a human donor who received an intestinal transplant. The specimen was unstimulated CD4+ T cells sorted from spleen or lymph node cells, collected before intestinal transplant. The CDR3 sequence is CASSPIRDRANEQYF. Written as DNA, the CDR3 is TGTGCCAGCAGCCCGATCCGGGACAGGGCCAACGAGCAGTACTTC.